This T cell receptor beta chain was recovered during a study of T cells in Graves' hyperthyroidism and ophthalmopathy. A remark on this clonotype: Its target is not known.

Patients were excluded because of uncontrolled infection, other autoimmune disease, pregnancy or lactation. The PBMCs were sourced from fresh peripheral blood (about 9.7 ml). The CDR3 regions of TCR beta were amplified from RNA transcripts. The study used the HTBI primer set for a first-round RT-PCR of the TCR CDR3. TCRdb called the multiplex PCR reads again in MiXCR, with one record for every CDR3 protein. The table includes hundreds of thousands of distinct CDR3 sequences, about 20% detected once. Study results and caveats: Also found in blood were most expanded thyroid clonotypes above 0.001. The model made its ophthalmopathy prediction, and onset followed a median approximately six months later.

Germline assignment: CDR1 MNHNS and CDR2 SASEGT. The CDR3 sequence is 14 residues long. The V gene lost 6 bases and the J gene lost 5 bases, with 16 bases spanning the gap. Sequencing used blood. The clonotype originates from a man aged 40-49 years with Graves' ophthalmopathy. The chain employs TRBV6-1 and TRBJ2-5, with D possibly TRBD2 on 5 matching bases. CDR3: CASSDIKEAETQYF. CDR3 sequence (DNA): TGTGCCAGCAGCGACATAAAGGAGGCGGAGACCCAGTACTTC.